Included here is one TCR beta chain sequence, with context. Antigen: not known. The sample originates from a study of T cells in localized non-small cell lung cancer. Assay: immunoSEQ multiplex PCR; the TCRdb copy retains only in-frame clones and omits some. The data contain 26,000 or so clones, about 88% of them singletons. Whole-study findings and limits: In adjacent lung, a median approximately 60 of the top 100 tumor clones were found. Peak T cell clonality was found in uninvolved adjacent lung, exceeding tumor. Overall survival was longer when the density of T cells in the blood was higher. The study sequenced only one region of the tumor. As a result, intratumor heterogeneity could not be excluded and remains possible.

The receptor comes from a female donor older than 55 with stage II squamous cell lung carcinoma. The material sequenced was peripheral blood, taken before any cancer treatment.

CDR3 loop: CASSFGGTGTYGYTF. In nucleotides, the CDR3 is TGCGCCAGCAGCTTTGGTGGGACAGGGACCTATGGCTACACCTTC. This chain connects TRBV5-1 to TRBJ1-2; 9 positions match TRBD1. The CDR3 sequence is 15 residues long. The ends lost 2 bases at V and 4 bases at J; junction bases unmatched: 6. Germline V CDR1 and CDR2: SGHRS, YFSETQ. Supplemented by reference TRBV5-1 and TRBJ1-2, the full variable domain reads KAGVTQTPRYLIKTRGQQVTLSCSPISGHRSVSWYQQTPGQGLQFLFEYFSETQRNKGNFPGRFSGRQFSNSRSEMNVSTLELGDSALYLCASSFGGTGTYGYTFGSGTRLTVV.